The clone carrying this TCR beta chain was counted a few times. Antigen: not known. This entry belongs to a study of molecular identifiers for immune sequencing clone quantification. Study-level results: Underestimated sizes of highly expanded clones could result from identical TCR molecules that share a barcode.

Methods described previously, with TCR primers listed, were used for bulk TCR libraries. One entry per CDR3 protein results from TCRdb running MiXCR on the PCR reads. The sample shows approximately 670,000 distinct CDR3 sequences, less than 20% of them seen only once. Input material: naive CD8+ T cells from blood, with Jurkat cell RNA spiked in. As for subset: FACS-sorted CD8+CD4-CCR7+CD45RA+ naive T cells. This clonotype was sampled from a human donor in good health. Some libraries in this study had Jurkat cell RNA spiked in.

The CDR3 is CASSQGLAGPVTGELFF. The CDR3, as DNA: TGCGCCAGCAGCCAGGGACTAGCGGGGCCCGTCACCGGGGAGCTGTTTTTT. The chain recombines TRBV4-1 with TRBJ2-2; 13 positions match TRBD2. The CDR3 consists of 17 residues. CDR1 is MGHRA, CDR2 YSYEKL, per germline. The V gene end was trimmed by 3 bases and the J gene end by 4 bases; junction bases not matched to a gene: 5.